This TCR beta chain was retrieved from a study of response to subunit inactivated influenza vaccine. Germline values: CDR1 KGHDR, CDR2 SFDVKD. There are 16 residues in the CDR3. V gave up 3 bases and J gave up 3 bases; unmatched junction bases: 7. Ten or more counts support this clonotype. TCRdb re-called the RT-PCR reads with MiXCR, one entry per CDR3 protein. The table lists 800,000 or so distinct CDR3 sequences, 21% of them singletons. Sequences were derived from PBMCs from blood, sampled around 5 days after vaccination. This clonotype was sampled from a man in his forties or fifties who received an inactivated influenza vaccine. The chain uses TRBV24-1 and TRBJ2-3; 8 nucleotides match TRBD1. CDR3 bases: TGTGCCACCAGTGATCTCGGACAGGGTCGTACAGATACGCAGTATTTT. Amino acids: CATSDLGQGRTDTQYF.